These T cell receptor beta chains were read from a single sample in a study of regulatory T cells in long-lasting Graves disease. TCRdb re-analysed the multiplex PCR reads in MiXCR, keeping a single row per CDR3 protein. The data contain about 210,000 distinct CDR3 sequences, roughly a fifth of them singletons. The same sample was also studied in work on T cells in Graves' hyperthyroidism and ophthalmopathy.

The sequencing used peripheral blood mononuclear cells (PBMCs), collected at new diagnosis, from a patient treated with antithyroid drugs. These receptors were obtained from a woman in her twenties or thirties with Graves disease. The CDR3 runs from the conserved cysteine through the conserved F or W. D genes are given only for firm matches. Size values are once, few and many counts, or a class for expanded clones, and some rows have none.

clone size	V gene	D gene	J gene	CDR3 DNA	CDR3 protein
NA	TRBV7-2	NA	TRBJ2-5	TGTGACAGCAGCTCCTCACTAGTAAAAGAGACCCAGTACTTC	CDSSSSLVKETQYF
many	TRBV2	TRBD2	TRBJ2-7	TGTGCCAGCAGTGAGTTCGGATTGGGGACTACCTACGAGCAGTACTTC	CASSEFGLGTTYEQYF
many	TRBV20-1	NA	TRBJ2-7	TGCAGCGGAAGGGACGGGGAGACCTTAAGCTCCTACGAGCAGTACTTC	CSGRDGETLSSYEQYF
many	TRBV3-1	TRBD2	TRBJ2-1	TGTGCCAGCAGCCAAGCGCCGGTGCCGGGACTAGCAGGCAATGAGCAGTTCTTC	CASSQAPVPGLAGNEQFF
many	TRBV15	NA	TRBJ2-5	TGTGCCACCAGCAGAGATCGGATTTCCGAGACCCAGTACTTC	CATSRDRISETQYF
NA	TRBV2	TRBD1	TRBJ2-7	TGTGCCAGCAGGGAGGACAGGGTTTTCGACTACGAGCAGTACTTC	CASREDRVFDYEQYF
many	TRBV28	NA	TRBJ1-1	TGTGCCAGCAGTGGCCCGATAGAGGGGTCTGAAGCTTTCTTT	CASSGPIEGSEAFF
NA	TRBV30	TRBD1	TRBJ2-3	TGTGCCTGGGACAGGGGGCAAAGAGATACGCAGTATTTT	CAWDRGQRDTQYF
many	TRBV2	TRBD1	TRBJ1-2	TGTGCCATCAGACAGGGCTATGGCTACACCTTC	CAIRQGYGYTF
many	TRBV28	TRBD2	TRBJ2-5	TGTGCCAGCAGTCCGATGGGACTAGCGCTCCAAGAGACCCAGTACTTC	CASSPMGLALQETQYF
NA	TRBV18	NA	TRBJ2-2	TGTGCCAGCTCACCACAGCGGGCGGCCGACACCGGGGAGCTGTTTTTT	CASSPQRAADTGELFF
many	TRBV2	NA	TRBJ1-6	TGTGCCAACCTGGCTGAAAATTCACCCCTCCACTTT	CANLAENSPLHF
NA	TRBV28	NA	TRBJ2-6	TGTTCCTGCAAGCGCCCGCGCGACGGGGCCAACGCCCTGACTTTC	CSCKRPRDGANALTF
many	TRBV2	NA	TRBJ2-1	TGTGCCAGCAGTGAATCCGGGACTCTCTCCTACAATGAGCAGTTCTTC	CASSESGTLSYNEQFF
many	TRBV20-1	TRBD1	TRBJ1-3	TGCAGTGCTAACCCACAGGGGCGCTCTGGAAACACCATATATTTT	CSANPQGRSGNTIYF
NA	TRBV19	NA	TRBJ2-3	TGTGCCAGTAGTTGGACTATCACAGATACGCAGTATTTT	CASSWTITDTQYF
few	TRBV2	NA	TRBJ1-5	TGTGCCAGCAGTGAAGAGCAGGGCTCCGGTCAGCCCCAGCATTTT	CASSEEQGSGQPQHF
NA	TRBV6-5	TRBD1	TRBJ2-2	TGTGCCAGCAGTTACTCGGACAGGGGCGATACCGGGGAGCTGTTTTTT	CASSYSDRGDTGELFF
many	TRBV28	TRBD1	TRBJ1-2	TGTGCCAGCAGTGGTGGACAGGGGAATTATGGCTACACCTTC	CASSGGQGNYGYTF
many	TRBV27	TRBD1	TRBJ1-6	TGTGCCAGCAGTTTAGGGACAGAAAATTCACCCCTCCACTTT	CASSLGTENSPLHF
many	TRBV4-1	TRBD1	TRBJ1-6	TGCGCCAGCAGCCCCCGGACAGGGGATAATTCACCCCTCCACTTT	CASSPRTGDNSPLHF
many	TRBV6-5	NA	TRBJ1-3	TGTGCCAGCAGTTACGGTCGTAGCTCTGGAAACACCATATATTTT	CASSYGRSSGNTIYF
NA	TRBV9	NA	TRBJ2-5	TGTGCCAGCAGCGTAGGTTTTGGACGGACCCAAGAGACCCAGTACTTC	CASSVGFGRTQETQYF
NA	TRBV3-1	NA	TRBJ1-6	TGTGCCAGCAGCCAGCTCGACCGGGGTTCACCCCTCCACTTT	CASSQLDRGSPLHF
many	TRBV11-3	NA	TRBJ1-1	TGTGCCAGCAGCTCCTTCCGCTCCTGGGGCACTGAAGCTTTCTTT	CASSSFRSWGTEAFF
many	TRBV7-9	NA	TRBJ1-6	TGTGCCAGCAGCTTAGGAGACACCGTCGGTTCACCCCTCCACTTT	CASSLGDTVGSPLHF
many	TRBV6-2/TRBV6-3	NA	TRBJ2-7	TGTGCCAGCAGTTCGAATAAAGCAGGGTACGAGCAGTACTTC	CASSSNKAGYEQYF
many	TRBV20-1	NA	TRBJ1-2	TGCAGTGCTAGAGCTCAGGGTGGTGGCTACACCTTC	CSARAQGGGYTF
NA	TRBV7-8	TRBD1	TRBJ1-2	TGTGCCAGCAGCCCCTGGACAGGGAATGGCTACACCTTC	CASSPWTGNGYTF
NA	TRBV12-3/TRBV12-4	TRBD1	TRBJ1-3	TGTGCCAGCAGCTCCGGGACAGGGGGGGGAAACACCATATATTTT	CASSSGTGGGNTIYF
many	TRBV6-1	TRBD1	TRBJ2-7	TGTGCCAGCAAATTCGACAGGGCGCCTCCCTACGAGCAGTACTTC	CASKFDRAPPYEQYF
many	TRBV12-3/TRBV12-4	TRBD1	TRBJ1-2	TGTGCCAGCAGTCAACCAACACAGGGGACTCCTAACTATGGCTACACCTTC	CASSQPTQGTPNYGYTF
many	TRBV7-9	TRBD1	TRBJ1-2	TGTGCCGGTGCGACAGGGGCTCATGGCTACACCTTC	CAGATGAHGYTF
NA	TRBV20-1	NA	TRBJ2-3	TGCAGTGCTGTACCCCCCCAACGGGCAGATACGCAGTATTTT	CSAVPPQRADTQYF
many	TRBV11-3	NA	TRBJ2-1	TGTGCCAGCAGCTGTTACAGGGAGGTTTTATACAATGAGCAGTTCTTC	CASSCYREVLYNEQFF
many	TRBV14	NA	TRBJ2-1	TGTGCCAGCAGCCAAGATTACAGGCAGTTCTTC	CASSQDYRQFF
many	TRBV18	NA	TRBJ1-2	TGTGCCAGCTCCCCACGGACAGAAGGGTACTATGGCTACACCTTC	CASSPRTEGYYGYTF
many	TRBV6-1	TRBD1	TRBJ1-6	TGTGCCAGCAGCCTGACCGGGACAGGGGTTTCACCCCTCCACTTT	CASSLTGTGVSPLHF
many	TRBV20-1	TRBD2	TRBJ2-5	TGCAGTGCTAGAGACACGGGGGGGCCGGCCCAGACCCAGTACTTC	CSARDTGGPAQTQYF